Below, 10 T cell receptor beta chains from the same sample are listed, as sequenced in a study of T-cell memory formation after mild COVID-19. Via MiXCR, TCRdb re-called the 5' RACE reads, giving one row per CDR3 protein. In the table there are 450,000 or so distinct CDR3 sequences, approximately 23% of which are singletons. Sequencing was performed on PBMCs or a T cell subset sorted from them (not recorded which). The receptors come from an adult woman who had mild COVID-19 (a few samples of this study predate the infection). Cell type and time point are not known.

This clonotype appeared a single time. The CDR3 loop is CATSRDYQGGEQYV. In nucleotides, the CDR3 is TGTGCCACCAGCAGAGATTACCAGGGTGGCGAGCAGTACGTC. The V and J genes are TRBV15 and TRBJ2-7; possibly TRBD1 for D (5 bases). Trimming removed 0 bases from V and 6 bases from J, with 12 bases in between. This CDR3 has 14 amino acids. Per the germline V gene, CDR1 is LNHNV and CDR2 is YYDKDF (reference sequence).

The chain combines TRBV5-1 with TRBJ2-3; 7 nucleotides line up with TRBD2. With 6 bases clipped from V and 2 bases from J, the junction kept 9 bases outside the gene matches. Germline values: CDR1 SGHRS, CDR2 YFSETQ. The CDR3 spans 15 residues. The CDR3 DNA reads as TGCGCCAGCATGCGTTGGGAGGGCAACACAGATACGCAGTATTTT. Protein sequence: CASMRWEGNTDTQYF.

The V call is TRBV7-2, the J call TRBJ2-7; 10 bases are shared with TRBD2. This CDR3 spans 16 amino acids. CDR1 and CDR2 from the germline V gene are SGHTA and FQGNSA. J lost 7 bases, V lost 2 bases, and 11 bases had no gene match. The CDR3 spells CASSLSSLAGASEQYF. In DNA, the CDR3 is TGTGCCAGCAGCTTATCAAGCCTAGCGGGAGCGTCAGAGCAGTACTTC.

The chain uses TRBV18 and TRBJ1-5, with D unresolved. Germline V gene lookup returns CDR1 KGHSH and CDR2 LQKENI. The V end was cut by 4 bases, the J end by 6 bases, with 19 bases between. The CDR3 is made up of 16 amino acids. The DNA of the CDR3 is TGTGCCAGCTCACTGATATCCACAGCTTCGGGTCAGCCCCAGCATTTT. It yields the protein CASSLISTASGQPQHF.

The V call is TRBV5-1, the J call TRBJ2-5; 8 positions agree with TRBD1. V shed 0 bases, J shed 1 base, and the junction held 5 bases outside the gene matches. This CDR3 comprises 16 residues. Looked up from germline, CDR1 is SGHRS and CDR2 is YFSETQ. The CDR3 sequence: CASSLGTGGIQETQYF. The DNA for the CDR3 is TGCGCCAGCAGCTTGGGTACAGGGGGTATCCAAGAGACCCAGTACTTC.

This clonotype was seen ten or more times. The CDR3 nucleotides read TGTGCCAGCACCCTCACCAGGGGGCGAGGGAATGAGCAGTTCTTC. Protein product: CASTLTRGRGNEQFF. The chain employs TRBV7-2 and TRBJ2-1; TRBD1 matches 8 bases. V was pared by 7 bases and J by 7 bases, with 12 bases of the junction left unmatched. Germline-derived CDR1 and CDR2 are SGHTA and FQGNSA. The CDR3 length is 15 residues.

This clonotype was counted a few times. The chain has TRBV12-3 or TRBV12-4 and TRBJ1-3; D gene uncertain. The CDR3 sequence is 14 residues long. V was trimmed by 7 bases and J by 0 bases, leaving 10 bases between them. This chain's CDR3 is CASTQGFSGNTIYF. For the CDR3, the DNA is TGTGCCAGCACCCAAGGTTTCTCTGGAAACACCATATATTTT.

V and J are TRBV12-3 or TRBV12-4 and TRBJ2-2; the D gene is possibly TRBD2 (7 bases). CDR3 length equals 16 residues. The ends were cut back, 4 bases at V and 0 bases at J, with 12 bases in the middle. CDR3 in DNA: TGTGCCAGCAGTTGGGGGGGGACACCGAACACCGGGGAGCTGTTTTTT. Its protein product is CASSWGGTPNTGELFF.

The gene calls are TRBV7-2 and TRBJ1-1, with D possibly being TRBD1 (5 bases). The CDR3 has 14 residues. Germline V CDR1 and CDR2: SGHTA, FQGNSA. V gave up 5 bases and J gave up 10 bases, with 20 bases separating them. The CDR3 sequence is CASSQLMTGTAAFF. In nucleotides, the CDR3 is TGTGCCAGCAGCCAATTAATGACCGGGACCGCAGCTTTCTTT.

V gene TRBV5-1 combines with J gene TRBJ1-4; 8 bases line up with TRBD1. The trim removed 3 bases at V and 5 bases at J, leaving 6 bases unmatched. The CDR3 has 15 residues. The V gene's germline CDR1 is SGHRS and CDR2 YFSETQ. The CDR3 loop is CASSYDRGQNEKLFF. Written as DNA, the CDR3 is TGCGCCAGCAGCTACGACAGGGGACAGAATGAAAAACTGTTTTTT.